The 5 T cell receptor beta chains below come from one sample, sequenced in a study of blood T cells in healthy people across ages. Then a second PCR, running roughly 6 to 12 cycles, was carried out with a sample-barcoded 5' primer and a J-beta primer mix. TCRdb recomputed calls from the 5' RACE reads with MiXCR, one row per CDR3 protein. The repertoire holds more than 1.4 million distinct CDR3 sequences, with around 39% as singletons. Sequencing used blood. The receptors were gathered from a woman younger than 35 in good health.

This clonotype was seen more than once but under ten times. The rearrangement links TRBV20-1 to TRBJ2-3, with D hard to call. V lost 4 bases to trimming and J lost 2 bases, with 7 bases between them. The CDR3 extends over 12 amino acids. Germline assignment: CDR1 DFQATT and CDR2 SNEGSKA (reference sequence). As DNA, the CDR3 is TGCAGTGCTAACCCCTTCACAGATACGCAGTATTTT. Its protein product is CSANPFTDTQYF.

The chain couples TRBV29-1 to TRBJ2-1; no definite D call. Germline CDR1 is SQVTM and CDR2 is ANQGSEA. This CDR3 is 12 amino acids long. The germline V and J ends were trimmed by 2 bases and 6 bases, with 8 bases remaining between them. CDR3 DNA: TGCAGCGTTGAAAAGTGGGTCAATGAGCAGTTCTTC. This sequence encodes CSVEKWVNEQFF.

In this sample, this clonotype turned up many times. This rearrangement joins TRBV29-1 to TRBJ2-7; 7 bases map to TRBD1. CDR1 and CDR2 (germline): SQVTM, ANQGSEA. V lost 6 bases to trimming and J lost 1 base; unmatched junction nucleotides: 6. The CDR3 covers 13 residues. The CDR3 region has the DNA TGCAGCGTCGCCGGGACAGTATCCTACGAGCAGTACTTC. Its translation: CSVAGTVSYEQYF.

The rearrangement links TRBV6-5 to TRBJ1-1; D unclear. Deletions cut 6 bases from V and 4 bases from J, with 12 bases between. CDR1 is MNHEY and CDR2 is SVGAGI in the germline V gene. The CDR3 length is 13 residues. CDR3 sequence (DNA): TGTGCCAGCAGGGTTGGGGAGCGCACTGAAGCTTTCTTT. It codes for CASRVGERTEAFF.

This clonotype was recorded only once. The J gene is TRBJ1-2, the V gene TRBV3-1; 11 bases are a match to TRBD1. Per germline, CDR1 LGHDT and CDR2 YNNKEL (reference sequence). V was clipped by 3 bases and J by 6 bases; unmatched bases: 9. CDR3 length equals 16 residues. The CDR3 DNA sequence: TGTGCCAGCAGCCAGCACCCGGACAGGGGGCAGCATGGCTACACCTTC. Translating gives CASSQHPDRGQHGYTF.